Presented here are 24 T cell receptor beta chains from one specimen sequenced in a study of radiotherapy plus CTLA-4 blockade in lung cancer. Repertoires were generated with immunoSEQ multiplex PCR, while TCRdb's copy carries only in-frame clones and drops some. The data contain some 33,000 clones, more than 70% of them singletons. The sample was peripheral blood, taken from a patient treated with radiotherapy plus ipilimumab. The receptors shown here come from a human donor with non-small cell lung cancer whose response to radiotherapy plus ipilimumab could not be evaluated.

V gene TRBV27 combines with J gene TRBJ1-6, with D maybe TRBD1 (6 bases). Germline V CDR1 and CDR2: MNHEY, SMNVEV (reference sequence). CDR3 length: 13 residues. V was pared by 6 bases and J by 9 bases, with 12 bases between. The CDR3 nucleotides are TGTGCCAGCAGGGAGGGGGGGAGTTCACCCCTCCACTTT. It is translated as CASREGGSSPLHF.

This chain links TRBV18 with TRBJ2-1, with TRBD2 matching 7 bases. The CDR3 has 16 residues. CDR1 is KGHSH and CDR2 is LQKENI in the germline V gene. Trimming took 4 bases from V and 0 from J; bases not matched to a gene: 6. The CDR3 region is CASSLIGGSSYNEQFF. The CDR3 region has the DNA TGTGCCAGCTCACTGATCGGGGGGAGCTCCTACAATGAGCAGTTCTTC.

The chain employs TRBV5-1 and TRBJ1-1; TRBD1 agrees at 11 bases. The CDR3 length is 16 residues. Germline V CDR1 and CDR2: SGHRS, YFSETQ. V lost 3 bases to trimming and J lost 4 bases; unmatched junction nucleotides: 8. The CDR3 reads CASSYGQGASITEAFF. The CDR3 bases are TGCGCCAGCAGCTATGGACAGGGGGCAAGCATCACTGAAGCTTTCTTT.

This chain uses TRBV2 with TRBJ2-7; 13 bases match TRBD2. Germline V lookup: CDR1 SNHLY, CDR2 FYNNEI. V lost 3 bases, J lost 6 bases, and 5 bases stayed unmatched. The CDR3 extends over 15 amino acids. The CDR3 sequence is CASSEGGLAGSEQYF. CDR3 bases: TGTGCCAGCAGTGAGGGGGGACTAGCGGGATCCGAGCAGTACTTC.

This chain connects TRBV10-1 to TRBJ2-3; TRBD1 aligns across 8 bases. With 5 bases clipped from V and 5 bases from J, the junction kept 3 bases outside the gene matches. The CDR3 has 13 residues. CDR1 is WNHNN, CDR2 SYGVQD, per germline (reference sequence). The CDR3 sequence is CASSFDRGDTQYF. CDR3 DNA sequence: TGCGCCAGCAGTTTCGACAGGGGAGATACGCAGTATTTT.

The DNA of the CDR3 is TGTGCCTGGGCTCAGGGGGCTAGAGTGTACGAGCAGTACTTC. Amino acids: CAWAQGARVYEQYF. V gene TRBV30 combines with J gene TRBJ2-7, with 8 bases lining up with TRBD1. In germline, CDR1 is GTSNPN, CDR2 SVGIG (reference sequence). CDR3 length equals 14 residues. J was trimmed by 4 bases and V by 5 bases; bases with no gene match: 10. Filled out from reference TRBV30 and TRBJ2-7, the complete variable domain reads SQTIHQWPATLVQPVGSPLSLECTVEGTSNPNLYWYRQAAGRGLQLLFYSVGIGQISSEVPQNLSASRPQDRQFILSSKKLLLSDSGFYLCAWAQGARVYEQYFGPGTRLTVT.

The V gene is TRBV2, the J gene TRBJ1-3; D may be TRBD1 (6 bases). The germline V gene encodes CDR1 SNHLY and CDR2 FYNNEI. The CDR3 has 15 amino acids. Trimming cost V 0 bases and J 3 bases, with 9 bases left between them. The chain's CDR3 is CASSEARGLGNTIYF. CDR3 DNA: TGTGCCAGCAGTGAAGCGCGGGGGCTTGGAAACACCATATATTTT.

This clone has just one count. The V gene is TRBV5-4, the J gene TRBJ2-3; TRBD1 might be the D (6 bases). Germline V gives CDR1 SGHNT, CDR2 YYREEE (reference sequence). The V end lost 4 bases, the J end lost 0 bases, and 15 bases lay between the germline ends. This CDR3 comprises 16 residues. CDR3 in amino acids: CASSRLGGGSTDTQYF. The CDR3 nucleotides read TGTGCCAGCAGCAGATTAGGGGGTGGGAGCACAGATACGCAGTATTTT.

CDR3 DNA: TGCGCCAGCAGCGTAACGGGACAGCCCGGGGAGACCCAGTACTTC. This gives the protein CASSVTGQPGETQYF. The chain joins TRBV5-1 to TRBJ2-5, with 7 bases lining up with TRBD1. The CDR3 covers 15 residues. The V segment lost 4 bases and the J segment 5 bases; nucleotides outside the gene matches: 11. Germline CDR1 and CDR2: SGHRS and YFSETQ.

V and J are TRBV27 and TRBJ1-4; D ambiguous. The CDR3 is 17 amino acids. Germline CDR1 MNHEY, CDR2 SMNVEV (reference sequence). With 2 bases removed from V and 2 bases from J, the gap between germline ends came to 15 bases. The CDR3 coding sequence is TGTGCCAGCAGTTTAAAAAGTAACCTGCGGACTAATGAAAAACTGTTTTTT. Protein: CASSLKSNLRTNEKLFF.

The chain recombines TRBV5-8 with TRBJ2-1, with a tentative D call TRBD2 (5 bases). The germline CDR1 and CDR2 sequences are SGHTS and YDEGEE. The CDR3 covers 12 residues. V was trimmed by 8 bases and J by 6 bases, leaving 12 bases between them. This CDR3 reads CASFKSGNEQFF. CDR3 coding DNA: TGTGCCAGTTTTAAGAGCGGCAATGAGCAGTTCTTC.

The genes are TRBV5-4 and TRBJ1-2, with TRBD1 matching over 11 bases. Germline trimming cut 4 bases from V and 8 bases from J; bases unmatched to any gene: 7. The length of the CDR3 is 14 residues. Per the germline V gene, CDR1 is SGHNT and CDR2 is YYREEE (reference sequence). The CDR3 here is CASSPGQGVGGYTF. CDR3 bases: TGTGCCAGCAGCCCGGGACAGGGGGTGGGCGGCTACACCTTC.

This chain joins TRBV7-2 and TRBJ2-1; 8 bases are a match to TRBD2. Germline V gene lookup returns CDR1 SGHTA and CDR2 FQGNSA. There are 15 residues in the CDR3. Trimming cost V 3 bases and J 6 bases; bases outside gene matches: 7. The CDR3 region has the DNA TGTGCCAGCAGCTTCCAAACTAGCGGTTCCAATGAGCAGTTCTTC. Encoded protein: CASSFQTSGSNEQFF.

This clone came up a few times. The chain employs TRBV5-5 and TRBJ1-2; D not certain. Germline V CDR1 and CDR2: SGHKS, YYEKEE (reference sequence). The V end lost 0 bases, the J end lost 4 bases, and 13 bases lay between the germline ends. This CDR3 spans 15 amino acids. The CDR3 loop reads CASSLDQNRFYGYTF. DNA for the CDR3: TGTGCCAGCAGCTTGGATCAGAACAGATTCTATGGCTACACCTTC.

This sequence joins TRBV7-9 and TRBJ2-2, with D uncertain. In germline, CDR1 is SEHNR, CDR2 FQNEAQ (reference sequence). V lost 2 bases and J 0 bases, leaving 13 bases between the germline ends. The CDR3 length is 17 residues. The CDR3 DNA reads as TGTGCCAGCAGCTTACCGACAAACAGCCCGAACACCGGGGAGCTGTTTTTT. As protein: CASSLPTNSPNTGELFF.

V usage is TRBV5-1 and J usage is TRBJ2-7; 7 nucleotides line up with TRBD1. Trimming removed 0 bases from V and 2 bases from J; junction bases left unmatched: 11. CDR1 and CDR2 (germline): SGHRS, YFSETQ. The length of the CDR3 is 17 residues. In DNA form, the CDR3 reads TGCGCCAGCAGCTTGGCCACAAGGGGGCGCGGAGCCTACGAGCAGTACTTC. Its translation: CASSLATRGRGAYEQYF.

The rearrangement uses TRBV6-1 and TRBJ2-1; 15 bases are a match to TRBD2. Germline CDR1 MNHNS, CDR2 SASEGT. The V gene end was trimmed by 4 bases and the J gene end by 9 bases; junction bases not matched to a gene: 7. The CDR3 has 16 residues. The CDR3 spells CASSGGTSGRNSEQFF. CDR3 bases: TGTGCCAGCAGTGGAGGGACTAGCGGGAGGAACAGTGAGCAGTTCTTC.

The V call is TRBV30, the J call TRBJ1-1; 10 positions match TRBD1. J gave up 2 bases and V 3 bases, and 6 bases lay outside the gene matches. Germline V gene lookup returns CDR1 GTSNPN and CDR2 SVGIG (reference sequence). The CDR3 totals 15 residues. As DNA, the CDR3 is TGTGCCTGGAGATTCCGGGACAGGGGAAACACTGAAGCTTTCTTT. Its protein product is CAWRFRDRGNTEAFF.

This chain links TRBV14 with TRBJ2-1; 7 bases line up with TRBD1. Germline values: CDR1 SGHDN, CDR2 FVKESK. The V gene end was trimmed by 4 bases and the J gene end by 7 bases; junction bases not matched to a gene: 10. The CDR3 contains 15 residues. The CDR3 sequence: CASSPPGTAKNEQFF. CDR3 coding DNA: TGTGCCAGCAGCCCTCCCGGGACAGCCAAGAATGAGCAGTTCTTC.

This chain links TRBV28 with TRBJ2-2; possible D gene TRBD2, 6 bases. The CDR3 totals 15 residues. CDR1 is MDHEN, CDR2 SYDVKM, per germline. The V end lost 6 bases, the J end lost 0 bases, and 11 bases lay between the germline ends. The CDR3 region has the DNA TGTGCCAGCAGCCGACTAGACGCGAACACCGGGGAGCTGTTTTTT. Protein: CASSRLDANTGELFF.

The V gene is TRBV4-2, the J gene TRBJ1-1, with a possible D match to TRBD1 (5 bases). The CDR3 is 13 residues long. V was pared by 4 bases and J by 10 bases, with 16 bases between. Germline lookup yields CDR1 LGHNA and CDR2 YNFKEQ. The CDR3 DNA reads as TGTGCCAGCAGCCCAGGTCGGACAAATGGAGCTTTCTTT. Protein product: CASSPGRTNGAFF.

The genes are TRBV15 and TRBJ1-2; D is uncertain. Trimming removed 0 bases from V and 0 bases from J, with 14 bases in between. CDR3 length: 17 amino acids. From germline, CDR1 is LNHNV and CDR2 YYDKDF (reference sequence). In DNA form, the CDR3 reads TGTGCCACCAGCAGAGATTACAGTTTGGCAGCTAACTATGGCTACACCTTC. Translating it yields CATSRDYSLAANYGYTF.

The chain joins TRBV7-9 to TRBJ2-5; TRBD2 agrees at 9 bases. Looked up from germline, CDR1 is SEHNR and CDR2 is FQNEAQ (reference sequence). V lost 5 bases, J lost 5 bases, and 9 bases stayed unmatched. This CDR3 is 15 amino acids long. The CDR3 DNA is TGTGCCAGCAGCCTAGGGACTAGCCGTGGGGAGACCCAGTACTTC. As protein: CASSLGTSRGETQYF.

This clone occurred a few times. The rearrangement uses TRBV7-9 and TRBJ1-2; D remains ambiguous. The CDR3 spans 12 residues. V was pared by 4 bases and J by 8 bases, with 11 bases between. The V gene's germline CDR1 is SEHNR and CDR2 FQNEAQ (reference sequence). The CDR3 DNA follows: TGTGCCAGCAGCTCCCCCAGATGGGGCTACACCTTC. The encoded protein is CASSSPRWGYTF. Drawing the rest from reference TRBV7-9 and TRBJ1-2, the complete variable domain is DTGVSQNPRHKITKRGQNVTFRCDPISEHNRLYWYRQTLGQGPEFLTYFQNEAQLEKSRLLSDRFSAERPKGSFSTLEIQRTEQGDSAMYLCASSSPRWGYTFGSGTRLTVV.